A single sample is the source of the 21 T cell receptor beta chains below, sequenced in a study of cytomegalovirus exposure and HLA in healthy donors. Use of 60 Vbeta and 13 Jbeta primers characterized the PCR. The repertoire was sequenced with immunoSEQ multiplex PCR; TCRdb's copy has only in-frame clones and lacks some. The sample lists around 140,000 clones; approximately 82% were seen once. The sample comprised PBMCs. These receptors all stem from an older woman in good health and CMV-seropositive.

The J gene is TRBJ1-5, the V gene TRBV6-1, with 7 bases fitting TRBD1. CDR1 MNHNS and CDR2 SASEGT come from the germline V gene. This CDR3 has 14 amino acids. The ends lost 4 bases at V and 5 bases at J; junction bases unmatched: 5. In DNA form, the CDR3 reads TGTGCCAGCAGTGTGGGGGACAGTTATCAGCCCCAGCATTTT. Protein: CASSVGDSYQPQHF.

The table lists this clone with a few counts. This rearrangement joins TRBV2 to TRBJ2-2; possibly TRBD2 for D (6 bases). Germline assignment: CDR1 SNHLY and CDR2 FYNNEI. The CDR3 has 13 amino acids. The germline V and J ends were trimmed by 8 bases and 4 bases, with 11 bases remaining between them. The CDR3 loop is CASRGYPTGELFF. In DNA form, the CDR3 reads TGTGCCAGCCGGGGGTATCCCACCGGGGAGCTGTTTTTT.

The rearrangement links TRBV25-1 to TRBJ2-7; D is ambiguous. The CDR3 sequence is 13 residues long. Germline values: CDR1 MGHDK, CDR2 SYGVNS. Trimming cost V 2 bases and J 5 bases, with 10 bases left between them. CDR3 amino acids: CASSELQVNEQYF. CDR3 bases: TGTGCCAGCAGTGAACTCCAGGTCAACGAGCAGTACTTC.

The genes are TRBV28 and TRBJ1-1; no clear D. Per germline, CDR1 MDHEN and CDR2 SYDVKM. V shed 6 bases and J shed 1 base, with 6 bases lying between them. The CDR3 is 12 residues long. The CDR3, as DNA: TGTGCCAGCAGAACACCGAACACTGAAGCTTTCTTT. Translated: CASRTPNTEAFF.

The rearrangement links TRBV11-2 to TRBJ2-7; possible D gene TRBD2, 5 bases. Trimming removed 8 bases from V and 7 bases from J, with 33 bases in between. This CDR3 comprises 18 residues. The V gene's germline CDR1 is SGHAT and CDR2 FQNNGV. DNA for the CDR3: TGTGCCAGCCGGGGTAGGGTATCCGCGAGACCTGGGTCTTGGGAGCAGTACTTC. It is translated as CASRGRVSARPGSWEQYF.

The chain uses TRBV6-1 and TRBJ2-3, with D hard to call. The CDR3 totals 12 residues. Germline V CDR1 and CDR2: MNHNS, SASEGT. The germline V and J ends were trimmed by 10 bases and 2 bases, with 10 bases remaining between them. The CDR3 loop reads CATSPHTDTQYF. The CDR3 coding sequence is TGTGCCACTTCGCCACACACAGATACGCAGTATTTT.

The V call is TRBV28, the J call TRBJ1-5; a possible D gene is TRBD1 (6 bases). The CDR3 loop spans 15 amino acids. Trimming took off 5 bases at V and 2 bases at J, with 13 bases between the two ends. Germline-derived CDR1 and CDR2 are MDHEN and SYDVKM. The CDR3 is CASSIQGFGNQPQHF. In DNA, the CDR3 is TGTGCCAGCAGTATTCAGGGGTTTGGCAATCAGCCCCAGCATTTT.

This rearrangement joins TRBV4-2 to TRBJ2-1; D is perhaps TRBD2 (6 bases). The germline V and J ends were trimmed by 6 bases and 6 bases, with 9 bases remaining between them. The CDR3 is 12 residues long. Germline CDR1 and CDR2: LGHNA and YNFKEQ. CDR3 coding DNA: TGTGCCAGCAGTTCTAGCGCCAATGAGCAGTTCTTC. Protein sequence: CASSSSANEQFF.

The sample holds one count of this clone. The V and J genes are TRBV2 and TRBJ1-4, with D unclear. With 3 bases removed from V and 4 bases from J, the gap between germline ends came to 6 bases. Germline CDR1 reads SNHLY; CDR2 reads FYNNEI. CDR3 size: 13 residues. The CDR3 sequence: CASSEPGNEKLFF. The CDR3 region has the DNA TGTGCCAGCAGTGAGCCCGGTAATGAAAAACTGTTTTTT.

The chain links TRBV12-5 to TRBJ2-3; the match to TRBD2 covers 8 bases. Germline assignment: CDR1 LGHNT and CDR2 FRNRAP. Trimming took 6 bases from V and 3 from J; bases not matched to a gene: 8. The CDR3 runs to 15 residues. Written as DNA, the CDR3 is TGTGCTAGTGGCCGAGCGGGAGACGGAACAGATACGCAGTATTTT. Residues: CASGRAGDGTDTQYF.

The rearrangement links TRBV5-1 to TRBJ2-3; 7 nucleotides line up with TRBD2. The CDR3 length is 17 residues. The junction had 7 bases not matched to a gene; V was cut back by 0 bases and J by 0 bases. CDR1 and CDR2 from the germline V gene are SGHRS and YFSETQ. The DNA for the CDR3 is TGCGCCAGCAGCTTGGGCGGGAGTCTAGCGAGCACAGATACGCAGTATTTT. Its translation: CASSLGGSLASTDTQYF.

The V gene is TRBV4-3, the J gene TRBJ1-5; D might be TRBD1 (5 bases). Germline V CDR1 and CDR2: LGHNA, YSLEER. CDR3 size: 15 residues. V lost 0 bases and J 7 bases, leaving 13 bases between the germline ends. For the CDR3, the DNA is TGCGCCAGCAGCCAAGAATCAAGGGGAGGGCAGCCCCAGCATTTT. Protein product: CASSQESRGGQPQHF.

This clone has more than one count but fewer than ten. CDR3 sequence: CASSEVDTIYF. The CDR3 coding sequence is TGTGCCAGCAGTGAAGTAGACACCATATATTTT. The V call is TRBV6-1, the J call TRBJ1-3; D gene ambiguous. CDR1 and CDR2 (germline): MNHNS, SASEGT. The CDR3 has 11 amino acids. Trimming left V 1 base short and J 8 bases short, with 3 bases between.

The chain uses TRBV6-4 and TRBJ1-5; a weak D match, TRBD1 (6 bases). Germline V gives CDR1 MRHNA, CDR2 SNTAGT. V lost 0 bases and J 0 bases, leaving 21 bases between the germline ends. The CDR3 is 20 amino acids. The CDR3 DNA sequence: TGTGCCAGCAGTGACTCGAAGAAACAGGGCGAGAAATATAGCAATCAGCCCCAGCATTTT. Protein product: CASSDSKKQGEKYSNQPQHF.

V is TRBV27 and J is TRBJ2-7, with D perhaps TRBD2 (5 bases). The germline gives CDR1 MNHEY, CDR2 SMNVEV (reference sequence). The CDR3 covers 14 residues. The V end lost 8 bases, the J end lost 2 bases, and 16 bases lay between the germline ends. The CDR3 spells CASSPRRGPYEQYF. In nucleotides, the CDR3 is TGTGCCAGCTCCCCCCGAAGAGGGCCCTACGAGCAGTACTTC.

The sample holds one count of this clone. V usage is TRBV6-5 and J usage is TRBJ2-4; 10 nucleotides align to TRBD2. CDR3 length: 16 amino acids. In germline, CDR1 is MNHEY, CDR2 SVGAGI. With 4 bases clipped from V and 1 base from J, the junction kept 4 bases outside the gene matches. The CDR3 here is CASSSLSGRAKNIQYF. CDR3 sequence (DNA): TGTGCCAGCAGTTCCCTTAGCGGGAGGGCCAAAAACATTCAGTACTTC.

V gene TRBV7-2 combines with J gene TRBJ2-7; 8 nucleotides line up with TRBD2. The CDR3 loop spans 14 amino acids. V was clipped by 4 bases and J by 5 bases; unmatched bases: 7. Germline CDR1 and CDR2: SGHTA and FQGNSA. Here the CDR3 DNA reads TGTGCCAGCAGCTATTTAGCGGGAAGCGACGAGCAGTACTTC. Translated, it gives CASSYLAGSDEQYF.

The chain links TRBV7-2 to TRBJ1-1; D unresolved. The CDR3 runs to 14 residues. The V gene lost 5 bases and the J gene lost 1 base, with 11 bases spanning the gap. CDR1 SGHTA and CDR2 FQGNSA come from the germline V gene. The CDR3 DNA follows: TGTGCCAGCAGCCCAGTTGAGGGGAACACTGAAGCTTTCTTT. Translating gives CASSPVEGNTEAFF.

The chain links TRBV5-4 to TRBJ2-1, with 9 nucleotides matching TRBD2. V dropped 4 bases and J dropped 9; count of bases not matched to a gene: 11. The germline CDR1 and CDR2 sequences are SGHNT and YYREEE (reference sequence). The CDR3 contains 15 residues. CDR3 coding DNA: TGTGCCAGCAGCAGTAGCGGGAGATCCGGCGGTGAGCAGTTCTTC. Amino acids: CASSSSGRSGGEQFF.

CDR3 amino acids: CASRQVDYGYTF. The DNA for the CDR3 is TGTGCCAGTCGACAGGTGGACTATGGCTACACCTTC. The rearrangement links TRBV19 to TRBJ1-2; tentative D call: TRBD1 (6 bases). Per the germline V gene, CDR1 is LNHDA and CDR2 is SQIVND (reference sequence). V was clipped by 8 bases and J by 3 bases, with 10 bases between them. CDR3 length: 12 residues.

The rearrangement uses TRBV7-2 and TRBJ1-2, with D possibly matching TRBD1 (6 bases). The V gene's germline CDR1 is SGHTA and CDR2 FQGNSA. The CDR3 sequence is 17 residues long. V lost 3 bases and J 4 bases, leaving 21 bases between the germline ends. CDR3 region: CASSLLSPGTRGYGYTF. The DNA of the CDR3 is TGTGCCAGCAGCTTGCTTTCCCCCGGGACACGCGGCTATGGCTACACCTTC.